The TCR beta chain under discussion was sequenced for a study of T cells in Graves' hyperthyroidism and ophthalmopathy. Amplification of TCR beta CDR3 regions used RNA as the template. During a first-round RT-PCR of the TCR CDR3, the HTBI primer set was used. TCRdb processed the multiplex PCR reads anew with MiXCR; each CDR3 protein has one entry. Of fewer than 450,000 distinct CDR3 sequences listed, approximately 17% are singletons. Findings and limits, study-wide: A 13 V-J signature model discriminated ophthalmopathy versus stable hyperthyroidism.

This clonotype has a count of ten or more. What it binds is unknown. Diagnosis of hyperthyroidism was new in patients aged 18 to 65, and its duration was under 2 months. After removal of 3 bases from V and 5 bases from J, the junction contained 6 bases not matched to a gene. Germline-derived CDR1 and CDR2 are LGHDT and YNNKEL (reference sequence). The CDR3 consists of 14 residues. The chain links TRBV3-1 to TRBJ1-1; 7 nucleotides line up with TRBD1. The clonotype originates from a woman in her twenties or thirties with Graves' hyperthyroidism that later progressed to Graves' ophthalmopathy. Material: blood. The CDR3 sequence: CASSQKGGRTEAFF. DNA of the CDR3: TGTGCCAGCAGCCAGAAAGGGGGCCGGACTGAAGCTTTCTTT.